These T cell receptor beta chains were read from a single sample in a study of post-analysis software for immune sequencing data. TCRdb re-analysed the PCR reads in MiXCR, keeping a single row per CDR3 protein. The sample carries hundreds of thousands of distinct CDR3 sequences, 30% recorded once. The sequencing sample was made of blood. All receptors derive from a girl between 10 and 17 years old with multiple sclerosis. The CDR3 runs from the conserved cysteine through the conserved F or W. The D gene is left open where the match is weak. Some rows have no size entry. The others give once, few or many, or a class for an expanded clone.

TRBJ2-5 | - | - | TRBV29-1 | TGCAGCGGTGAACCAGGCCAAGAGACCCAGTACTTC | CSGEPGQETQYF
TRBJ1-5 | - | - | TRBV2 | TGTGCCAGCAGTGGACCACGGGACGATCAGCCCCAGCATTTT | CASSGPRDDQPQHF
TRBJ1-4 | - | TRBD1 | TRBV5-5 | TGTGCCAGCAGCTCATCTTGGGACAGGGGGCTATCTAATGAAAAACTGTTTTTT | CASSSSWDRGLSNEKLFF
TRBJ2-1 | few | - | TRBV11-2 | TGTGCCAGCAGCTTTCGCTGGGGTAACAATGAGCAGTTCTTC | CASSFRWGNNEQFF
TRBJ2-5 | many | - | TRBV29-1 | TGCAGCGTCGCCGACAGCCAAGAGACCCAGTACTTC | CSVADSQETQYF
TRBJ2-1 | - | TRBD2 | TRBV2 | TGTGCCAGCGGGCGGAGCGGGGGGAACAATGAGCAGTTCTTC | CASGRSGGNNEQFF
TRBJ2-5 | - | - | TRBV7-2 | TGTGCCAGCAGCTTCGATCGGCCCCTTGCGGCACAAGAGACCCAGTACTTC | CASSFDRPLAAQETQYF
TRBJ1-2 | few | - | TRBV5-1 | TGCGCCAGCAGCCCCCCGGGGCCCGGCTACACCTTC | CASSPPGPGYTF
TRBJ2-5 | - | TRBD1 | TRBV7-8 | TGTGCCAGCAGCTCCGTAGGGACAGGGAGTCTGTGGGAGACCCAGTACTTC | CASSSVGTGSLWETQYF
TRBJ2-7 | - | - | TRBV20-1 | TGCAGTGCTAGAGGAAACCCCGGTTTGTACGAGCAGTACTTC | CSARGNPGLYEQYF
TRBJ1-2 | few | - | TRBV12-3/TRBV12-4 | TGTGCCAGCAGAATATCAGGGTCGGAAAATGGCTACACCTTC | CASRISGSENGYTF
TRBJ1-2 | few | TRBD1 | TRBV10-3 | TGTGCCATCACACCGACAGGGCCGAACTATGGCTACACCTTC | CAITPTGPNYGYTF
TRBJ2-7 | - | - | TRBV7-2 | TGTGCCAGCAGCTTGGTTCTCGGTTCCTACGAGCAGTACTTC | CASSLVLGSYEQYF
TRBJ1-1 | - | TRBD1 | TRBV15 | TGTGCCACCAGCAGGGTACAGGGGGCGGGTGAAGCTTTCTTT | CATSRVQGAGEAFF
TRBJ2-3 | - | TRBD2 | TRBV12-3/TRBV12-4 | TGTGCCAGCAGTTCTTGGAGCAGCGGGAATGTAAATACGCAGTATTTT | CASSSWSSGNVNTQYF
TRBJ1-5 | few | - | TRBV20-1 | TGCAGTGCTAGAGTCAGATTAGGGAAGCCCCAGCATTTT | CSARVRLGKPQHF
TRBJ2-1 | few | TRBD2 | TRBV20-1 | TGCAGTGCTAGCCCAGGGACTAGCGGGTTAGAGAATGAGCAGTTCTTC | CSASPGTSGLENEQFF
TRBJ2-6 | - | - | TRBV9 | TGTGCCAGCAGCGTAACTCCTGTCCCTGGGACCAACGTCCTGACTTTC | CASSVTPVPGTNVLTF
TRBJ2-7 | few | TRBD2 | TRBV20-1 | TGCAGTGCTAGGAGGACTAGCGGGGTCGAGCAGTACTTC | CSARRTSGVEQYF
TRBJ1-2 | - | TRBD1 | TRBV7-2 | TGTGCCAGCAGCCGAGCGGCGACAGGGGGAGGCTATGGCTACACCTTC | CASSRAATGGGYGYTF
TRBJ2-3 | - | - | TRBV5-1 | TGCGCCAGCAGCTCCTGGGCTACCACCCTAACAGATACGCAGTATTTT | CASSSWATTLTDTQYF
TRBJ1-1 | - | TRBD1 | TRBV7-8 | TGTGCCAGCAGCTTTAGGACAGGGCGATACACTGAAGCTTTCTTT | CASSFRTGRYTEAFF
TRBJ2-5 | few | TRBD1 | TRBV5-1 | TGCGCCAGCAGCCAAGGACAGGGTGACTTGGAGACCCAGTACTTC | CASSQGQGDLETQYF
TRBJ2-7 | few | TRBD2 | TRBV5-1 | TGCGCCAGCAGCTTGGGCACTAGCGGGGGTGGCTCCTACGAGCAGTACTTC | CASSLGTSGGGSYEQYF
TRBJ2-5 | few | - | TRBV7-9 | TGTGCCAGCAGCTTAACACGGAATAGGACCCAGTACTTC | CASSLTRNRTQYF
TRBJ2-7 | few | - | TRBV10-3 | TGTGCCATCAGTCCCGGGCAAAAGTCTTCCTACGAGCAGTACTTC | CAISPGQKSSYEQYF
TRBJ2-5 | - | TRBD2 | TRBV3-1 | TGTGCCGGCGGGAGACCCACGGAGACCCAGTACTTC | CAGGRPTETQYF
TRBJ1-6 | - | - | TRBV7-2 | TGTGCCAGCAGCTTACCGACGGCACCCCTCCACTTT | CASSLPTAPLHF